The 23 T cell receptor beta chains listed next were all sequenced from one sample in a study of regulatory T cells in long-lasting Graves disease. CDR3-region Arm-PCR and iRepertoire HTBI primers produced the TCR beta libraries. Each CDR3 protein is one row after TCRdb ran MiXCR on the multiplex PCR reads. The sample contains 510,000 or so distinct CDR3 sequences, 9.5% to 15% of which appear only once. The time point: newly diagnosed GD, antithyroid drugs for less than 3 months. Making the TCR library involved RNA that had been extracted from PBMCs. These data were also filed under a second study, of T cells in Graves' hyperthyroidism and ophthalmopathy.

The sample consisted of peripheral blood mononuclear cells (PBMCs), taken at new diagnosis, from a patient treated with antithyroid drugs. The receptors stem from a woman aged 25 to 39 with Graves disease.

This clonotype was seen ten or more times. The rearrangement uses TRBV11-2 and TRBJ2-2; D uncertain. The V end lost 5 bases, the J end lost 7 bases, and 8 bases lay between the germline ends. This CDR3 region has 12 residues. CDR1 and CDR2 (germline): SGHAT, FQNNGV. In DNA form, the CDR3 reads TGTGCCAGCAGCCGATCGCTCGGGGAGCTGTTTTTT. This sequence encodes CASSRSLGELFF.

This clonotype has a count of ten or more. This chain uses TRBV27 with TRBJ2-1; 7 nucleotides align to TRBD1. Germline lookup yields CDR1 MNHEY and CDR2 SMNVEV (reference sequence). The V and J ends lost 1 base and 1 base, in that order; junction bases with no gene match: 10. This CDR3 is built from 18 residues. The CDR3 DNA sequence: TGTGCCAGCAGTTTATTCCCCCTGGCAGGGGGATCCTACAATGAGCAGTTCTTC. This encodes CASSLFPLAGGSYNEQFF.

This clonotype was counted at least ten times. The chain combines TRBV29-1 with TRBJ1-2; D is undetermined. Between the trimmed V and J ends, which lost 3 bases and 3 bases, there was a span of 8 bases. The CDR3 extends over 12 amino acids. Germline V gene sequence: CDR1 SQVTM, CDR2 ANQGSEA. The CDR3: CSVEAVYYGYTF. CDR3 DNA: TGCAGCGTTGAGGCAGTCTACTATGGCTACACCTTC. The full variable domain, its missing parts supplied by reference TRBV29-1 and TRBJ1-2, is SAVISQKPSRDICQRGTSLTIQCQVDSQVTMMFWYRQQPGQSLTLIATANQGSEATYESGFVIDKFPISRPNLTFSTLTVSNMSPEDSSIYLCSVEAVYYGYTFGSGTRLTVV.

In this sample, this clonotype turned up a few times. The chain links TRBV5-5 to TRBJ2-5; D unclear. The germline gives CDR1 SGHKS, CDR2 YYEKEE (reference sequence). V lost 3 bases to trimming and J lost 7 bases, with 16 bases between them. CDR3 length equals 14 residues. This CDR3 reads CASSSLPQIGTQYF. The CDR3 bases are TGTGCCAGCAGCTCCCTCCCGCAGATAGGGACCCAGTACTTC. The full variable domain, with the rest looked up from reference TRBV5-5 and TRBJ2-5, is DAGVTQSPTHLIKTRGQQVTLRCSPISGHKSVSWYQQVLGQGPQFIFQYYEKEERGRGNFPDRFSARQFPNYSSELNVNALLLGDSALYLCASSSLPQIGTQYFGPGTRLLVL.

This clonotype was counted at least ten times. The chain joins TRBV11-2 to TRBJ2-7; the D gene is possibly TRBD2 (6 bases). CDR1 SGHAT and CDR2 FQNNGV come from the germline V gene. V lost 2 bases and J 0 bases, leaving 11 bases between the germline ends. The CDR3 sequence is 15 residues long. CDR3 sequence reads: CASSLLAGSSYEQYF. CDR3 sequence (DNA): TGTGCCAGCAGCTTATTGGCGGGGAGCTCCTACGAGCAGTACTTC.

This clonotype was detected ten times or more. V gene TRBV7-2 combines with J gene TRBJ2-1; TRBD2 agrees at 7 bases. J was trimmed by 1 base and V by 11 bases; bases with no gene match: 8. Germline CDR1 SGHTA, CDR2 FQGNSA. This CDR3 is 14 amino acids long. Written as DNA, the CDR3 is TGTGCCGGCCTGTGGGGGGGGTCCTACAATGAGCAGTTCTTC. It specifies CAGLWGGSYNEQFF.

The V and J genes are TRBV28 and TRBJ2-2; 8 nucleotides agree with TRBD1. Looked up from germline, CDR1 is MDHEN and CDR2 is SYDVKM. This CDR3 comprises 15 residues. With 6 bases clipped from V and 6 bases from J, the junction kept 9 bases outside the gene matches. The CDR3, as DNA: TGTGCCAGCAGGAAAGACAGGGGTGCCCCCGGGGAGCTGTTTTTT. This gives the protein CASRKDRGAPGELFF.

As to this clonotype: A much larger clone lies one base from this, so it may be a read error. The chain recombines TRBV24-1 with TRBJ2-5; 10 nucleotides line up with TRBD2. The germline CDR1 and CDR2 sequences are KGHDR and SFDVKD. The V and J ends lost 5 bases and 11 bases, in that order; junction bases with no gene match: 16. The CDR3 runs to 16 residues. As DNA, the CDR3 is TGTGCCACCAGTGGGATTCTAGCGGGGGATCGCAATGAGCAGTACTTC. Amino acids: CATSGILAGDRNEQYF.

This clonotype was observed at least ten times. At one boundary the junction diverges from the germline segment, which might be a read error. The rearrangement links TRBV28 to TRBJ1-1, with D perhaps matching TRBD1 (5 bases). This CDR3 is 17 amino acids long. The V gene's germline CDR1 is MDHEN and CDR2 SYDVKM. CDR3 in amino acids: CASSTLIRDRQNTETFF. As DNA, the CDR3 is TGTGCCAGCAGCACCCTCATTAGAGACAGACAGAACACTGAAACTTTCTTT.

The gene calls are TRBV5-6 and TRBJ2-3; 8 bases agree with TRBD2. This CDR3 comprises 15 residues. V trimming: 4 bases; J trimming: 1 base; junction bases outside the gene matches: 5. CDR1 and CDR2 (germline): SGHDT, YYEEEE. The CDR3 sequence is CASSGTTSGTDTQYF. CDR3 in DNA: TGTGCCAGCAGCGGAACGACTAGCGGCACAGATACGCAGTATTTT.

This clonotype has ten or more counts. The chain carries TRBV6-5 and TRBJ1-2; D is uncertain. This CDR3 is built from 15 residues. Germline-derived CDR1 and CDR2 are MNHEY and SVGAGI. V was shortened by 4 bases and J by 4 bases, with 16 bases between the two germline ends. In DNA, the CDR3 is TGTGCCAGCAGTTCCCGGTTGAGCAGTTTCTATGGCTACACCTTC. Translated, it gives CASSSRLSSFYGYTF.

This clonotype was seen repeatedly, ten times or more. CDR3 in amino acids: CATSSKTGGHTEAFF. DNA of the CDR3: TGTGCCACCAGCAGCAAGACAGGGGGCCACACTGAAGCTTTCTTT. The rearrangement uses TRBV15 and TRBJ1-1, with TRBD1 matching over 10 bases. The CDR3 length is 15 residues. V was pared by 3 bases and J by 3 bases, with 4 bases of the junction left unmatched. Germline V gene lookup returns CDR1 LNHNV and CDR2 YYDKDF (reference sequence).

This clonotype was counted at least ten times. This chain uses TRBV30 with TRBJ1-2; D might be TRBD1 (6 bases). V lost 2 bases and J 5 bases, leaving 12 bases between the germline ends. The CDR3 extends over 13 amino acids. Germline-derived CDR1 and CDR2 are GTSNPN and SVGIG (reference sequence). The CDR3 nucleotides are TGTGCCTGGAGTTCCACCCAGGGGTATGGCTACACCTTC. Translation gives CAWSSTQGYGYTF.

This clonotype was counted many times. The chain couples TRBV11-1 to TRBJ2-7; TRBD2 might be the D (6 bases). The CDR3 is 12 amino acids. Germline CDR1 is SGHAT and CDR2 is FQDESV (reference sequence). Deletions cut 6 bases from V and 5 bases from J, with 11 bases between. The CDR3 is CASRLGGDEQYF. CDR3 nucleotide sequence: TGTGCCAGCAGGCTAGGAGGGGACGAGCAGTACTTC.

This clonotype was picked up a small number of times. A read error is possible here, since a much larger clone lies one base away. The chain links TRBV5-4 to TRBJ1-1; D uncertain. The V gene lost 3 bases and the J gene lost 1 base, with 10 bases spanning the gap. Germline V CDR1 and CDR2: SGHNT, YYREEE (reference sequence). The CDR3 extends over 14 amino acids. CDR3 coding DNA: TGTGCCAGCAGCTCCGGGAGAGCGAACACTGAAGCTTTCTTT. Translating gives CASSSGRANTEAFF. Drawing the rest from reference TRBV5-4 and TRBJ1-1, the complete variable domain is ETGVTQSPTHLIKTRGQQVTLRCSSQSGHNTVSWYQQALGQGPQFIFQYYREEENGRGNFPPRFSGLQFPNYSSELNVNALELDDSALYLCASSSGRANTEAFFGQGTRLTVV.

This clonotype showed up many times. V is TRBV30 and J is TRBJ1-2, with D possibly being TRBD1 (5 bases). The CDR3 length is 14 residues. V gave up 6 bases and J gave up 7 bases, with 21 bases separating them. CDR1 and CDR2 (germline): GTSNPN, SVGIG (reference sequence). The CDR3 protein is CACPGTYEGVGYTF. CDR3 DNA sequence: TGTGCCTGTCCTGGGACTTATGAAGGGGTTGGCTACACCTTC.

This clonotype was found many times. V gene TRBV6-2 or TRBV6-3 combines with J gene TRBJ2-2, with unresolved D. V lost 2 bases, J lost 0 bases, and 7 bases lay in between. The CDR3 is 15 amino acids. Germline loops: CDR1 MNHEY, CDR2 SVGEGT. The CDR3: CASSYSLTNTGELFF. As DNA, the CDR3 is TGTGCCAGCAGTTACAGCCTGACGAACACCGGGGAGCTGTTTTTT.

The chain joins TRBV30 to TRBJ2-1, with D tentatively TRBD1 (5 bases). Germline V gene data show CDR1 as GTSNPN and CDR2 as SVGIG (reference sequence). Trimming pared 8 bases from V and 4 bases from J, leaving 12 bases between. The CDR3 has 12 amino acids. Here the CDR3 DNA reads TGTGCCGGGGTAGGGGTGTACAATGAGCAGTTCTTC. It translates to CAGVGVYNEQFF.

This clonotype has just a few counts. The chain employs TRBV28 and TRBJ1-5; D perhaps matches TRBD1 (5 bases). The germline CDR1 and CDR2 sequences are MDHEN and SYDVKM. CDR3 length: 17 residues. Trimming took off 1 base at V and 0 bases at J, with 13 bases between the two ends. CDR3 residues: CASSLSAGGISNQPQHF. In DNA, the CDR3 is TGTGCCAGCAGTTTATCCGCGGGGGGGATTAGCAATCAGCCCCAGCATTTT.

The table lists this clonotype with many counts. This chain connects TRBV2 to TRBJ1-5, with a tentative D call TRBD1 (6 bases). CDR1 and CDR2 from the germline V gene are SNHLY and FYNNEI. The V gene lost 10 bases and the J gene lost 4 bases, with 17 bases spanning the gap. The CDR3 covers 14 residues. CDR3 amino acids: CATGYRAPNQPQHF. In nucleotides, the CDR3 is TGTGCCACCGGGTACAGGGCCCCTAATCAGCCCCAGCATTTT.

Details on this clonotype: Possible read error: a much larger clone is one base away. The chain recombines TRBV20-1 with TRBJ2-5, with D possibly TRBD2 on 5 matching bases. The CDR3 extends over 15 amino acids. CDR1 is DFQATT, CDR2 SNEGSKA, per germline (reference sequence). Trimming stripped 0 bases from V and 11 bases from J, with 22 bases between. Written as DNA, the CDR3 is TGCAGTGCTAGAGATACGGGCGGGCCTTACAATGAGCAGTACTTC. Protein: CSARDTGGPYNEQYF.

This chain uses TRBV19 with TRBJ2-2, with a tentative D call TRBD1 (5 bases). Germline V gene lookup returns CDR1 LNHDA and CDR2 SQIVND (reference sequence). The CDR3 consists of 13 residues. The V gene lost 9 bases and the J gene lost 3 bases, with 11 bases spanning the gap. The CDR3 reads CASYQGYTGELFF. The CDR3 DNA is TGTGCCAGCTACCAGGGCTACACCGGGGAGCTGTTTTTT.

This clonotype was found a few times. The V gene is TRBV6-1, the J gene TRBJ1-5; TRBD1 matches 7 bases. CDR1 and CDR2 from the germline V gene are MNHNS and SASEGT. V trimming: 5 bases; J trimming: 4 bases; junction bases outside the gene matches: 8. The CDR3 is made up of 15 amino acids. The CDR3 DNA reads TGTGCCAGCAGTCCCTTGCAGGGGGTGAATCAGCCCCAGCATTTT. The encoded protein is CASSPLQGVNQPQHF.